In its sample, the clone carrying this T cell receptor beta chain was seen once. Its cognate antigen is unknown. The sample comes from a study of CD8 T cells in ankylosing spondylitis. Study-wide points: Disease-linked clones were reportedly significantly enriched in matched ankylosing spondylitis synovial fluid. Roughly 8 highly homologous variants formed a TCR beta motif that appeared characteristic of ankylosing spondylitis blood. Disease-associated clones were CD8+ and fairly uncommon in peripheral blood.

The authors made TCR beta libraries by quantitative 5'-RACE with molecular barcodes. TCRdb itself ran the 5' RACE reads through MiXCR, one entry per CDR3 protein. Of more than 100,000 distinct CDR3 sequences detected, more than 15% appear once; the ten largest clones hold approximately 30%. Unmatched junction bases numbered 12, after V lost 7 bases and J lost 8 bases. From germline, CDR1 is DFQATT and CDR2 SNEGSKA (reference sequence). The CDR3 sequence is 14 residues long. The TCR comes from a male donor with ankylosing spondylitis. The V gene is TRBV20-1, the J gene TRBJ2-1; 9 positions agree with TRBD2. Sequences were obtained from blood, either unsorted or a sorted T cell fraction (not recorded which). Here the CDR3 reads CSVKNSGSIDEQFF. The CDR3 bases are TGCAGTGTAAAGAATAGCGGGAGCATCGATGAGCAGTTCTTC.